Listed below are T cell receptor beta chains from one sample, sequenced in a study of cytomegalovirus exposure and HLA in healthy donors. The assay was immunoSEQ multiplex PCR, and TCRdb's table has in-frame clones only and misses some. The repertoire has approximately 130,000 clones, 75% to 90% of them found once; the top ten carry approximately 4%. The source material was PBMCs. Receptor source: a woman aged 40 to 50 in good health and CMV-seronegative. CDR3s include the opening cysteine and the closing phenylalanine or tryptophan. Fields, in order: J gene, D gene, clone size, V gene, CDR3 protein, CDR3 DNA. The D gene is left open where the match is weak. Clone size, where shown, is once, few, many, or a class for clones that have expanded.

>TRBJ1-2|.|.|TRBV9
CASSGALRGDGGYTF
TGTGCCAGCAGCGGGGCCCTGCGGGGGGACGGTGGCTACACCTTC
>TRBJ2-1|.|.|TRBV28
CASSLWGLINEQFF
TGTGCCAGCAGTTTATGGGGCCTGATAAATGAGCAGTTCTTC
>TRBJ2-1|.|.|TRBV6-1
CASGGLRSYNEQFF
TGTGCCAGCGGCGGACTAAGATCCTACAATGAGCAGTTCTTC
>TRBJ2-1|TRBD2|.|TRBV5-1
CASSPPGTSGVNEQFF
TGCGCCAGCAGCCCCCCCGGGACTAGCGGGGTCAATGAGCAGTTCTTC
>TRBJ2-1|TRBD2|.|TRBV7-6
CASSRDYNNEQFF
TGTGCCAGCAGCCGGGACTACAACAATGAGCAGTTCTTC
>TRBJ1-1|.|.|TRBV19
CASSGGGWYLNTEAFF
TGTGCCAGTAGTGGGGGGGGATGGTATCTGAACACTGAAGCTTTCTTT
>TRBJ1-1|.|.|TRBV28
CASILRRGNTEAFF
TGTGCCAGCATCCTTAGACGGGGTAACACTGAAGCTTTCTTT
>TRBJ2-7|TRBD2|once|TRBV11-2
CASSLPGAGAEQYF
TGTGCCAGCAGCTTGCCAGGAGCGGGAGCGGAGCAGTACTTC
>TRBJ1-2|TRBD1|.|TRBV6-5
CASSGPTQGIYGYTF
TGTGCCAGCAGCGGTCCGACACAGGGGATATATGGCTACACCTTC
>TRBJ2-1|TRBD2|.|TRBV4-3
CASSQDLAETYNEQFF
TGCGCCAGCAGCCAAGACCTAGCGGAGACCTACAATGAGCAGTTCTTC
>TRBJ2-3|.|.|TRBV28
CASSSPGLLLTDTQYF
TGTGCCAGCAGTTCACCTGGACTATTACTCACAGATACGCAGTATTTT
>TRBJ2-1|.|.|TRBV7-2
CASSLGLGGPPYNEQFF
TGTGCCAGCAGCTTAGGATTGGGGGGGCCCCCTTACAATGAGCAGTTCTTC
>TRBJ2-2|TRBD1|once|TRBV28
CASRETGANTGELFF
TGTGCCAGCAGGGAGACAGGGGCGAACACCGGGGAGCTGTTTTTT
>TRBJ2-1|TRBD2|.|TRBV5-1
CASAQTSGSNEQFF
TGCGCCAGCGCCCAGACTAGCGGGAGCAATGAGCAGTTCTTC
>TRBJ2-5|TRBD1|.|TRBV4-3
CASSPGTGKETQYF
TGCGCCAGCAGCCCGGGGACAGGGAAAGAGACCCAGTACTTC
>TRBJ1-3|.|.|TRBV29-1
CSVLNSGNTIYF
TGCAGCGTGCTAAACTCTGGAAACACCATATATTTT
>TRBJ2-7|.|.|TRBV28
CASGRQARFYEQYF
TGTGCCAGCGGTCGACAGGCTAGGTTCTACGAGCAGTACTTC
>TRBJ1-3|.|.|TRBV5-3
CARSLGGAGNTIYF
TGTGCCAGAAGCTTGGGGGGGGCTGGAAACACCATATATTTT
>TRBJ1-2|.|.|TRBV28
CASSLLQGRNGYTF
TGTGCCAGCAGTTTATTGCAGGGGCGCAATGGCTACACCTTC
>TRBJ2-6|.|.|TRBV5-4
CASSPPGGGANVLTF
TGTGCCAGCAGCCCACCGGGGGGCGGGGCCAACGTCCTGACTTTC
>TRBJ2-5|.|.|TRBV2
CASRLDREETQYF
TGTGCCAGCAGGCTGGACAGAGAAGAGACCCAGTACTTC
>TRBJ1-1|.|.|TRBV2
CASSRNTEAFF
TGTGCCAGCAGTCGTAACACTGAAGCTTTCTTT
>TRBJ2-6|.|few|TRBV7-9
CASRGEAHSGANVLTF
TGTGCCAGCAGGGGGGAGGCTCACTCTGGGGCCAACGTCCTGACTTTC
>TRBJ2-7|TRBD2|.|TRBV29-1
CSVGGLAGGPSEQYF
TGCAGCGTCGGCGGACTAGCGGGAGGGCCTAGCGAGCAGTACTTC
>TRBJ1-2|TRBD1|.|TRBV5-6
CASSSTGESGYTF
TGTGCCAGCAGCTCGACAGGGGAAAGTGGCTACACCTTC
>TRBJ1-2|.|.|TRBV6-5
CASSGGGSGYTF
TGTGCCAGCAGTGGGGGGGGAAGTGGCTACACCTTC